Listed here are 27 T cell receptor beta chains from one sample, sequenced in a study of identical twins. In TCRdb, the 5' RACE reads were re-called with MiXCR into one record per CDR3 protein. The sample has 450,000 or so distinct CDR3 sequences; roughly a quarter are singletons. These same records also appear under a second study, on T cells expressing NK-cell markers.

The sequencing input was CD4+ T cells sorted from blood. All receptors derive from a woman aged 18-29 years in good health.

This clonotype was seen only a few times. The junction shows a germline mismatch at one end, possibly a read error. This chain links TRBV7-7 with TRBJ2-5; 10 bases map to TRBD1. Looked up from germline, CDR1 is SSHAT and CDR2 is FNYEAQ (reference sequence). This CDR3 has 15 residues. The DNA for the CDR3 is TGTGCTAGCAGCTTCGGACAGGGGGTGGGAGAGACCCAGTACTTC. Translating gives CASSFGQGVGETQYF.

V usage is TRBV5-6 and J usage is TRBJ2-7; D not resolved. Between the trimmed V and J ends, which lost 0 bases and 2 bases, there was a span of 9 bases. CDR1 is SGHDT and CDR2 is YYEEEE in the germline V gene. The CDR3 runs 14 residues. CDR3 DNA: TGTGCCAGCAGCTTGGGACGGATAACCTACGAGCAGTACTTC. Translation: CASSLGRITYEQYF.

This clonotype was observed a handful of times. The rearrangement uses TRBV5-1 and TRBJ2-3, with a tentative D call TRBD2 (6 bases). Trimming removed 4 bases from V and 0 bases from J, with 15 bases in between. Germline CDR1 is SGHRS and CDR2 is YFSETQ. This CDR3 comprises 16 residues. CDR3 sequence: CASSELTSGSTDTQYF. CDR3 nucleotides: TGCGCCAGCAGCGAATTGACTAGTGGTAGCACAGATACGCAGTATTTT.

The chain recombines TRBV10-3 with TRBJ2-1; maybe TRBD2 (6 bases). Germline V gives CDR1 ENHRY, CDR2 SYGVKD. CDR3 length: 16 residues. Trimming shortened V by 2 bases and J by 3 bases, and 14 bases separated the two germline ends. The CDR3 DNA sequence: TGTGCCATCAGTGAGGTGACTAGGGGATACTACAATGAGCAGTTCTTC. Translated, it gives CAISEVTRGYYNEQFF.

This chain links TRBV12-3 or TRBV12-4 with TRBJ2-3; no firm D call. The CDR3 runs to 13 residues. V lost 6 bases and J lost 0, with 7 bases in between. CDR3 DNA: TGTGCCAGCAGCCGATATAGCACAGATACGCAGTATTTT. It specifies CASSRYSTDTQYF.

This clonotype turned up a few times. The rearrangement joins TRBV10-3 to TRBJ2-1, with TRBD2 matching over 12 bases. CDR3 size: 16 residues. The germline gives CDR1 ENHRY, CDR2 SYGVKD. With V trimmed by 0 bases and J by 5 bases, 2 bases remained unmatched. CDR3 coding DNA: TGTGCCATCAGTGAGTCCCTAGCGGGAGGGAACAATGAGCAGTTCTTC. This encodes CAISESLAGGNNEQFF.

The chain has TRBV18 and TRBJ2-5; D uncertain. The V and J ends lost 3 bases and 5 bases respectively, with 10 bases between them. This CDR3 is built from 13 residues. CDR1 and CDR2 (germline): KGHSH, LQKENI. CDR3 sequence (DNA): TGTGCCAGCTCACCTAGGAACGGGGAGACCCAGTACTTC. This gives the protein CASSPRNGETQYF.

The CDR3 here is CASSLTRFNTGELFF. CDR3 in DNA: TGTGCCAGCAGTTTAACCAGGTTTAACACCGGGGAGCTGTTTTTT. The V call is TRBV27, the J call TRBJ2-2; D unresolved. V gave up 2 bases and J gave up 2 bases, with 9 bases separating them. The CDR3 is 15 amino acids. Per the germline V gene, CDR1 is MNHEY and CDR2 is SMNVEV (reference sequence).

The chain uses TRBV12-3 or TRBV12-4 and TRBJ2-3; D may be TRBD1 or TRBD2 (6 bases each). V was cut by 6 bases and J by 0 bases, with 19 bases left in between. There are 17 residues in the CDR3. Written as DNA, the CDR3 is TGTGCCAGCAGCCCGTCTCGGGGGCTCTTTAGCACAGATACGCAGTATTTT. Residues: CASSPSRGLFSTDTQYF.

The chain couples TRBV4-3 to TRBJ2-7; possibly TRBD2 for D (6 bases). V lost 1 base to trimming and J lost 2 bases, with 18 bases between them. This CDR3 has 17 amino acids. Germline-derived CDR1 and CDR2 are LGHNA and YSLEER. In nucleotides, the CDR3 is TGCGCCAGCAGCCAAGCGATTATCCGGGGGAGCACCTACGAGCAGTACTTC. Protein: CASSQAIIRGSTYEQYF.

The V gene is TRBV28, the J gene TRBJ2-3, with D possibly matching TRBD1 (6 bases). The V end lost 9 bases, the J end lost 2 bases, and 12 bases lay between the germline ends. CDR3 length equals 13 residues. CDR1 and CDR2 (germline): MDHEN, SYDVKM. The chain's CDR3 is CASRTVNTDTQYF. In DNA, the CDR3 is TGTGCCAGTCGGACAGTCAACACAGATACGCAGTATTTT.

This clonotype was counted between two and nine times. The chain recombines TRBV5-5 with TRBJ2-1; TRBD2 is a possible D gene (6 bases). CDR1 is SGHKS and CDR2 is YYEKEE in the germline V gene (reference sequence). V was shortened by 4 bases and J by 3 bases, with 20 bases between the two germline ends. The CDR3 spans 17 residues. The CDR3 nucleotides read TGTGCCAGCAGCCCCCATTACAGCGGGCCCATCTACAATGAGCAGTTCTTC. It specifies CASSPHYSGPIYNEQFF.

The chain carries TRBV7-6 and TRBJ2-3, with 11 positions matching TRBD2. This CDR3 region has 17 residues. Per the germline V gene, CDR1 is SGHVS and CDR2 is FNYEAQ. The J segment lost 0 bases and the V segment lost 5 bases, leaving 7 bases of the junction unmatched. DNA for the CDR3: TGTGCCAGCAGCCGAGGGTCTAGCGGGGGGAGCACAGATACGCAGTATTTT. Translation: CASSRGSSGGSTDTQYF.

This chain links TRBV12-3 or TRBV12-4 with TRBJ1-5, with a tentative D call TRBD1 (5 bases). V shed 6 bases and J shed 3 bases, with 12 bases lying between them. The CDR3 is 14 amino acids. CDR3 coding DNA: TGTGCCAGCAGCTACAGACAGACCAATCAGCCCCAGCATTTT. This translates into CASSYRQTNQPQHF.

In its sample, this clonotype was seen many times. This chain connects TRBV12-3 or TRBV12-4 to TRBJ2-1; no reliable D call. The CDR3 has 15 residues. V shed 1 base and J shed 2 bases, with 9 bases lying between them. As DNA, the CDR3 is TGTGCCAGCAGTTTAGATGTTAGCCCCTACAATGAGCAGTTCTTC. Its translation is CASSLDVSPYNEQFF.

This clonotype occurred a few times. The J gene is TRBJ2-3, the V gene TRBV5-1, with a possible D match to TRBD2 (5 bases). Looked up from germline, CDR1 is SGHRS and CDR2 is YFSETQ. The CDR3 is made up of 14 amino acids. V lost 3 bases to trimming and J lost 4 bases, with 12 bases between them. CDR3 nucleotide sequence: TGCGCCAGCAGCTCCACCCGGGAAGCAGATACGCAGTATTTT. It is translated as CASSSTREADTQYF. The entire variable domain, with the rest obtained from reference TRBV5-1 and TRBJ2-3, is as follows: KAGVTQTPRYLIKTRGQQVTLSCSPISGHRSVSWYQQTPGQGLQFLFEYFSETQRNKGNFPGRFSGRQFSNSRSEMNVSTLELGDSALYLCASSSTREADTQYFGPGTRLTVL.

The CDR3 reads CASSPPFRGSETQYF. The CDR3 DNA sequence: TGTGCCAGCTCACCACCGTTCAGGGGAAGTGAGACCCAGTACTTC. V is TRBV18 and J is TRBJ2-5; D might be TRBD1 (6 bases). V was cut by 0 bases and J by 5 bases, with 13 bases left in between. The CDR3 spans 15 residues. In germline, CDR1 is KGHSH, CDR2 LQKENI.

This clonotype came up a few times. The genes are TRBV20-1 and TRBJ2-5, with no clear D. This CDR3 spans 14 amino acids. Germline assignment: CDR1 DFQATT and CDR2 SNEGSKA (reference sequence). V lost 0 bases and J lost 4, with 12 bases in between. The CDR3 is CSARDPWGRETQYF. The CDR3, as DNA: TGCAGTGCTAGAGACCCGTGGGGTCGAGAGACCCAGTACTTC.

The chain has TRBV11-2 and TRBJ1-1; maybe TRBD1 (5 bases). The CDR3 is 15 residues long. Germline V gene data show CDR1 as SGHAT and CDR2 as FQNNGV. The germline V and J ends were trimmed by 1 base and 5 bases, with 14 bases remaining between them. CDR3 protein: CASSLVLGKGTEAFF. CDR3 DNA: TGTGCCAGCAGCTTAGTTTTAGGGAAGGGGACTGAAGCTTTCTTT.

The chain is built from TRBV27 and TRBJ1-2; D not certain. The CDR3 has 13 amino acids. V was cut by 8 bases and J by 4 bases, with 14 bases left in between. Germline V gives CDR1 MNHEY, CDR2 SMNVEV (reference sequence). The CDR3 here is CASGRVDTYGYTF. CDR3 bases: TGTGCCAGCGGGAGGGTCGATACCTATGGCTACACCTTC.

The V and J genes are TRBV4-2 and TRBJ1-1, with D hard to call. CDR1 LGHNA and CDR2 YNFKEQ come from the germline V gene. This CDR3 spans 17 amino acids. Trimming took 4 bases from V and 5 from J, leaving 23 bases between them. DNA for the CDR3: TGTGCCAGCAGCCTTCTAGGGTCTTCCCCCGGGAGGACTGAAGCTTTCTTT. Residues: CASSLLGSSPGRTEAFF.

This clonotype was detected only a few times. V usage is TRBV7-9 and J usage is TRBJ2-3, with TRBD2 identical over 7 bases. Losses at the gene ends were 5 bases for V and 6 bases for J; bases not matched to a gene: 5. CDR1 and CDR2 (germline): SEHNR, FQNEAQ (reference sequence). This CDR3 spans 13 amino acids. As DNA, the CDR3 is TGTGCCAGCAGCCCCGAAGCGGGGGATACGCAGTATTTT. This encodes CASSPEAGDTQYF.

This chain uses TRBV12-3 or TRBV12-4 with TRBJ2-7; D not resolved. This CDR3 is built from 13 residues. Trimming left V 5 bases short and J 6 bases short, with 14 bases between. This CDR3 reads CASSTLVRAEQYF. Written as DNA, the CDR3 is TGTGCCAGCAGTACTCTGGTCCGGGCCGAGCAGTACTTC.

The table lists this clonotype with a few counts. The rearrangement links TRBV4-3 to TRBJ2-2, with D perhaps TRBD2 (5 bases). The CDR3 contains 16 residues. Germline V gives CDR1 LGHNA, CDR2 YSLEER. With 2 bases removed from V and 0 bases from J, the gap between germline ends came to 10 bases. CDR3 loop: CASSQPQRSNTGELFF. CDR3 nucleotides: TGCGCCAGCAGCCAACCCCAGCGGTCGAACACCGGGGAGCTGTTTTTT.

The chain has TRBV12-3 or TRBV12-4 and TRBJ1-2; 8 nucleotides line up with TRBD1. This CDR3 comprises 13 residues. J lost 7 bases, V lost 8 bases, and 9 bases had no gene match. CDR3 residues: CASGRTGNGGYTF. CDR3 sequence (DNA): TGTGCCAGCGGTAGGACAGGGAATGGTGGCTACACCTTC.

The chain has TRBV11-2 and TRBJ2-3; D gene uncertain. The CDR3 sequence is 15 residues long. Germline CDR1 is SGHAT and CDR2 is FQNNGV. Trimming removed 4 bases from V and 0 bases from J, with 11 bases in between. The CDR3 nucleotides are TGTGCCAGCAGCTACAACTTAGGGAGCACAGATACGCAGTATTTT. This encodes CASSYNLGSTDTQYF. The whole variable domain, remainder taken from reference TRBV11-2 and TRBJ2-3, is EAGVAQSPRYKIIEKRQSVAFWCNPISGHATLYWYQQILGQGPKLLIQFQNNGVVDDSQLPKDRFSAERLKGVDSTLKIQPAKLEDSAVYLCASSYNLGSTDTQYFGPGTRLTVL.

CDR3 loop: CASSAMPGQGNEQFF. CDR3 coding DNA: TGTGCCAGCAGCGCCATGCCGGGACAGGGCAATGAGCAGTTCTTC. The chain joins TRBV5-5 to TRBJ2-1, with TRBD1 matching 9 bases. The CDR3 extends over 15 amino acids. CDR1 is SGHKS and CDR2 is YYEKEE in the germline V gene (reference sequence). J lost 6 bases, V lost 4 bases, and 8 bases had no gene match.